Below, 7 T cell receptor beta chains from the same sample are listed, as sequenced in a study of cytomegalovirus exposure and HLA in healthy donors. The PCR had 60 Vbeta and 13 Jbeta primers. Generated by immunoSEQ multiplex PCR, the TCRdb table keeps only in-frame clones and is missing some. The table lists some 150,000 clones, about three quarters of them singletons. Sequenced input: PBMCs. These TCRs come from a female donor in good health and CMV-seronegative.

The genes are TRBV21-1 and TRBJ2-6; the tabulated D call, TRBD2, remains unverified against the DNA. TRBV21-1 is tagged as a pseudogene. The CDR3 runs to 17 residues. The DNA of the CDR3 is TGTGCCAGCAGCAAAGAGCGACGGCTCTCTGGGGCCAACGTCCTGACTTTC. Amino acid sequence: CASSKERRLSGANVLTF.

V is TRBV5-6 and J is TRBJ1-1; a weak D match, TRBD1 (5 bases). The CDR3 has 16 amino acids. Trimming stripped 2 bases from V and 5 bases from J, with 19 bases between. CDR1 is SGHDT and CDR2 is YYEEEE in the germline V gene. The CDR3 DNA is TGTGCCAGCAGCTTCGGGTATTCAGGGCAAGGGACTGAAGCTTTCTTT. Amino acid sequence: CASSFGYSGQGTEAFF. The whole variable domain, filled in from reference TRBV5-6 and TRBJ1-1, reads DAGVTQSPTHLIKTRGQQVTLRCSPKSGHDTVSWYQQALGQGPQFIFQYYEEEERQRGNFPDRFSGHQFPNYSSELNVNALLLGDSALYLCASSFGYSGQGTEAFFGQGTRLTVV.

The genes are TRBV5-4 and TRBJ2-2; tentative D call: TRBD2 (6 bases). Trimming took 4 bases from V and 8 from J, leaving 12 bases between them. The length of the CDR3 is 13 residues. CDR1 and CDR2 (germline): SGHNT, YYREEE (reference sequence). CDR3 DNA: TGTGCCAGCAGCCGGGGCGGGGAAGGGGAGCTGTTTTTT. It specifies CASSRGGEGELFF.

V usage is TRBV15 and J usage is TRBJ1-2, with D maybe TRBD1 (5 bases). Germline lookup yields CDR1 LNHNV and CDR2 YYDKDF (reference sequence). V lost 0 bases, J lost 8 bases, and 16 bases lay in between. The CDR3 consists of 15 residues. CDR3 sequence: CATSRDPREATGYTF. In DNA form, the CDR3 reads TGTGCCACCAGCAGAGATCCCAGGGAGGCGACCGGCTACACCTTC.

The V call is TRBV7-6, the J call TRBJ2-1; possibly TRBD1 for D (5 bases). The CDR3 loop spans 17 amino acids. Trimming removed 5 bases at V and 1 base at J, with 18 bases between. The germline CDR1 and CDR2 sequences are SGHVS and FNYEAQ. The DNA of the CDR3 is TGTGCCAGCAGCCCTTTTGACAGTACTATTTCCTACAATGAGCAGTTCTTC. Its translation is CASSPFDSTISYNEQFF. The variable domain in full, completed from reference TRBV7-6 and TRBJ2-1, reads GAGVSQSPRYKVTKRGQDVALRCDPISGHVSLYWYRQALGQGPEFLTYFNYEAQQDKSGLPNDRFSAERPEGSISTLTIQRTEQRDSAMYRCASSPFDSTISYNEQFFGPGTRLTVL.

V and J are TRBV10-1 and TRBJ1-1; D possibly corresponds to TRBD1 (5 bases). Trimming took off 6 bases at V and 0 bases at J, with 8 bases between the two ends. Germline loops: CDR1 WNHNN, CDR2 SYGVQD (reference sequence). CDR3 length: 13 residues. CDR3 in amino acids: CASRDNMNTEAFF. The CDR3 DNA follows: TGCGCCAGCAGGGACAACATGAACACTGAAGCTTTCTTT.

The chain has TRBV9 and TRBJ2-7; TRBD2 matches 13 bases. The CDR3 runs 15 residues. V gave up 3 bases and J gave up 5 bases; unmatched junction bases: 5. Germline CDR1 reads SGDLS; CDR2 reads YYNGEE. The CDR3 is CASSEGTSGIDEQYF. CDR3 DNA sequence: TGTGCCAGCAGCGAGGGGACTAGCGGGATCGACGAGCAGTACTTC. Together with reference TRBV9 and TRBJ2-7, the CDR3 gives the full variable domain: DSGVTQTPKHLITATGQRVTLRCSPRSGDLSVYWYQQSLDQGLQFLIQYYNGEERAKGNILERFSAQQFPDLHSELNLSSLELGDSALYFCASSEGTSGIDEQYFGPGTRLTVT.